The 26 T cell receptor beta chains given below trace back to one sample, sequenced in a study of T cells in Graves' hyperthyroidism and ophthalmopathy (dated by TCRdb to between 2018 and 2021). Preparation of the library involved multiplex PCR. TCRdb records Illumina HiSeq 2000 as the sequencer. Amplification of TCR beta CDR3 regions was carried out from RNA transcripts. The first round of RT-PCR for the TCR CDR3 was performed with the HTBI primer set and the Qiagen OneStep RT-PCR kit. Clones were called with MiXCR by TCRdb after fastp trimmed the public reads at Q25, and only in-frame beta chains were retained. Each CDR3 protein appears once, grouped with its most common genes and DNA. Present in this sample are some 620,000 distinct CDR3 sequences, around 15% of which were seen just once. The ten biggest clones cover 3% to 4.5% of the sample. Sequences were obtained from blood. All receptors derive from a woman in her twenties or thirties with Graves' hyperthyroidism.

Many counts were recorded for this clonotype. The chain uses TRBV2 and TRBJ2-1, with TRBD1 identical over 9 bases. V was pared by 6 bases and J by 6 bases, with 6 bases of the junction left unmatched. From germline, CDR1 is SNHLY and CDR2 FYNNEI. The CDR3 runs to 14 residues. This CDR3 is CASSWSDRGNEQFF. Here the CDR3 DNA reads TGTGCCAGCAGCTGGTCGGACAGGGGCAATGAGCAGTTCTTC.

The gene calls are TRBV2 and TRBJ1-2, with TRBD1 matching over 9 bases. V trimming: 4 bases; J trimming: 4 bases; junction bases outside the gene matches: 7. The CDR3 extends over 15 amino acids. From germline, CDR1 is SNHLY and CDR2 FYNNEI. CDR3 sequence reads: CASSGRQGVGYGYTF. CDR3 sequence (DNA): TGTGCCAGCAGTGGGAGACAGGGGGTCGGCTATGGCTACACCTTC.

The gene calls are TRBV27 and TRBJ2-2; no clear D. CDR1 and CDR2 (germline): MNHEY, SMNVEV (reference sequence). The CDR3 covers 13 residues. With 6 bases removed from V and 5 bases from J, the gap between germline ends came to 10 bases. The CDR3 here is CASSRSSTGELFF. The CDR3 nucleotides are TGTGCCAGCAGCCGTTCATCGACCGGGGAGCTGTTTTTT.

On this clonotype: A much larger clone differs by one base, so this may be a read error. The chain employs TRBV3-1 and TRBJ2-7; 11 bases agree with TRBD2. The germline CDR1 and CDR2 sequences are LGHDT and YNNKEL (reference sequence). This CDR3 has 15 residues. The CDR3 DNA sequence: TGTGCCAGCAGCCAAGGATATAGCGGGAGGGACGAGCGGTACTTC. Protein product: CASSQGYSGRDERYF.

This clonotype was detected many times. The V gene is TRBV11-2, the J gene TRBJ2-3; 9 bases agree with TRBD1. CDR1 SGHAT and CDR2 FQNNGV come from the germline V gene. V lost 0 bases and J lost 3; bases outside the gene matches: 7. The CDR3 extends over 17 amino acids. DNA of the CDR3: TGTGCCAGCAGCTTAGATTTGAGGACAGGGGTGACAGATACGCAGTATTTT. Translating gives CASSLDLRTGVTDTQYF. Based on the CDR3 plus reference TRBV11-2 and TRBJ2-3, the full variable domain is EAGVAQSPRYKIIEKRQSVAFWCNPISGHATLYWYQQILGQGPKLLIQFQNNGVVDDSQLPKDRFSAERLKGVDSTLKIQPAKLEDSAVYLCASSLDLRTGVTDTQYFGPGTRLTVL.

CDR3 in amino acids: CASSLVWGSPTNEKLFF. CDR3 coding DNA: TGTGCCAGCAGCTTAGTCTGGGGGTCCCCAACTAATGAAAAACTGTTTTTT. J is TRBJ1-4 and V is TRBV7-2, with D maybe TRBD1 (5 bases). CDR3 size: 17 residues. From germline, CDR1 is SGHTA and CDR2 FQGNSA. Trimming pared 1 base from V and 0 bases from J, leaving 12 bases between.

V gene TRBV6-1 combines with J gene TRBJ2-3; 13 nucleotides agree with TRBD2. This CDR3 contains 16 residues. Germline assignment: CDR1 MNHNS and CDR2 SASEGT. Losses at the gene ends were 6 bases for V and 6 bases for J; bases not matched to a gene: 9. CDR3 in DNA: TGTGCCAGCAGCCGCGAAGGACTAGCGGGAGCTGATACGCAGTATTTT. Encoded protein: CASSREGLAGADTQYF.

This clonotype was found many times. The gene calls are TRBV7-3 and TRBJ2-7; 9 positions agree with TRBD1. Germline V gene sequence: CDR1 SGHTA, CDR2 FQGTGA. The J segment lost 0 bases and the V segment lost 6 bases, leaving 6 bases of the junction unmatched. The CDR3 sequence is 15 residues long. CDR3 loop: CASSLGQGLSYEQYF. CDR3 DNA: TGTGCCAGCAGTCTGGGACAGGGCCTCTCCTACGAGCAGTACTTC.

There are a few counts of this clonotype. The CDR3 reads CASSEAWGLSEKLFF. DNA of the CDR3: TGTGCCAGCAGTGAAGCCTGGGGCTTAAGTGAAAAACTGTTTTTT. The chain employs TRBV6-1 and TRBJ1-4, with a tentative D call TRBD1 (5 bases). Trimming cost V 0 bases and J 7 bases, with 12 bases left between them. The germline CDR1 and CDR2 sequences are MNHNS and SASEGT. The CDR3 is 15 residues long.

The genes are TRBV7-6 and TRBJ2-1; possible D gene TRBD2, 6 bases. The CDR3 totals 15 residues. V lost 4 bases to trimming and J lost 7 bases, with 17 bases between them. Germline CDR1 reads SGHVS; CDR2 reads FNYEAQ. For the CDR3, the DNA is TGTGCCAGCAGCTCAGAAATCGGGAGACTAAATGAGCAGTTCTTC. It codes for CASSSEIGRLNEQFF. Supplemented by reference TRBV7-6 and TRBJ2-1, the full variable domain reads GAGVSQSPRYKVTKRGQDVALRCDPISGHVSLYWYRQALGQGPEFLTYFNYEAQQDKSGLPNDRFSAERPEGSISTLTIQRTEQRDSAMYRCASSSEIGRLNEQFFGPGTRLTVL.

The rearrangement joins TRBV9 to TRBJ2-5, with TRBD1 identical over 7 bases. Looked up from germline, CDR1 is SGDLS and CDR2 is YYNGEE. The CDR3 runs to 14 residues. J lost 5 bases, V lost 0 bases, and 4 bases had no gene match. The CDR3 nucleotides are TGTGCCAGCAGCGTAGGGGACAGACCGGAGACCCAGTACTTC. This gives the protein CASSVGDRPETQYF.

This clonotype was detected many times. The rearrangement uses TRBV24-1 and TRBJ1-1; maybe TRBD1 (6 bases). This CDR3 region has 13 residues. The germline CDR1 and CDR2 sequences are KGHDR and SFDVKD. V was cut by 7 bases and J by 5 bases, with 13 bases left in between. The chain's CDR3 is CATRVGAGTEAFF. The CDR3 region has the DNA TGTGCCACCAGGGTGGGGGCGGGGACTGAAGCTTTCTTT.

This rearrangement joins TRBV20-1 to TRBJ2-2; D unclear. Trimming removed 0 bases from V and 2 bases from J, with 16 bases in between. This CDR3 has 17 residues. Germline CDR1 DFQATT, CDR2 SNEGSKA (reference sequence). The CDR3 here is CSARDVSGRENTGELFF. CDR3 nucleotides: TGCAGTGCTAGAGATGTCAGTGGGCGAGAAAACACCGGGGAGCTGTTTTTT.

Ten or more counts support this clonotype. The CDR3 loop is CASSDWGPGLSNTQYF. CDR3 in DNA: TGCGCCAGCAGTGACTGGGGACCGGGACTATCGAATACGCAGTATTTT. The chain combines TRBV10-2 with TRBJ2-3, with 7 nucleotides matching TRBD2. In germline, CDR1 is WSHSY, CDR2 SAAADI. With 3 bases clipped from V and 7 bases from J, the junction kept 13 bases outside the gene matches. The CDR3 runs 16 residues.

Ten or more counts support this clonotype. This sequence joins TRBV28 and TRBJ2-4; the D gene is possibly TRBD1 (6 bases). V dropped 9 bases and J dropped 1 base, with 10 bases sitting between them. The CDR3 loop spans 13 amino acids. Germline CDR1 reads MDHEN; CDR2 reads SYDVKM. CDR3 protein: CASLDRAKNIQYF. CDR3 DNA sequence: TGTGCCAGTCTAGACAGGGCCAAAAACATTCAGTACTTC.

The chain carries TRBV7-3 and TRBJ1-1, with D hard to call. Looked up from germline, CDR1 is SGHTA and CDR2 is FQGTGA. The CDR3 sequence is 14 residues long. The V and J ends lost 5 bases and 1 base respectively, with 11 bases between them. The CDR3 DNA is TGTGCCAGCAGCCGGTTGGCCCGGAACACTGAAGCTTTCTTT. Its translation: CASSRLARNTEAFF.

This clonotype has at least ten counts. V gene TRBV20-1 combines with J gene TRBJ2-1, with TRBD2 matching 11 bases. CDR1 is DFQATT and CDR2 is SNEGSKA in the germline V gene (reference sequence). The CDR3 runs 15 residues. V lost 5 bases and J lost 6; bases outside the gene matches: 9. CDR3 sequence (DNA): TGCAGTGCTCGACTTGGGCTAGCGGGAGGCAATGAGCAGTTCTTC. It yields the protein CSARLGLAGGNEQFF.

This clonotype was detected a few times. This chain connects TRBV6-5 to TRBJ1-5, with 8 bases matching TRBD1. There are 15 residues in the CDR3. With 2 bases clipped from V and 4 bases from J, the junction kept 4 bases outside the gene matches. Germline-derived CDR1 and CDR2 are MNHEY and SVGAGI. CDR3 nucleotides: TGTGCCAGCAGTTACAAAAGACAGGGGAATCAGCCCCAGCATTTT. Its translation: CASSYKRQGNQPQHF.

The sample holds one count of this clonotype. The chain couples TRBV20-1 to TRBJ1-3, with 8 bases lining up with TRBD1. The V gene end was trimmed by 6 bases and the J gene end by 0 bases; junction bases not matched to a gene: 13. This CDR3 comprises 17 residues. Germline lookup yields CDR1 DFQATT and CDR2 SNEGSKA (reference sequence). The CDR3 bases are TGCAGTGCCCCTATCCCCGGGACAGGCCACTCTGGAAACACCATATATTTT. It specifies CSAPIPGTGHSGNTIYF.

There are a few counts of this clonotype. The J gene is TRBJ2-1, the V gene TRBV7-2; D remains ambiguous. The CDR3 sequence is 14 residues long. Germline CDR1 and CDR2: SGHTA and FQGNSA. V dropped 4 bases and J dropped 9 bases, with 16 bases sitting between them. The CDR3 nucleotides are TGTGCCAGCAGCTCAGATTGGGGTTCAAGTGAGCAGTTCTTC. Residues: CASSSDWGSSEQFF.

This clonotype was detected only a few times. A much larger clone sits a single nucleotide away, making a read error possible. The chain has TRBV28 and TRBJ2-1, with D perhaps matching TRBD1 or TRBD2 (6 bases each). The V gene lost 6 bases and the J gene lost 10 bases, with 16 bases spanning the gap. Germline loops: CDR1 MDHEN, CDR2 SYDVKM. CDR3 length: 13 residues. As DNA, the CDR3 is TGTGCCAGCAGCCAATTACCGGGGGCAGAGCAGTTCTTC. This encodes CASSQLPGAEQFF.

In its sample, this clonotype was seen a few times. The chain employs TRBV29-1 and TRBJ2-1; 7 bases map to TRBD1. This CDR3 is built from 16 residues. Looked up from germline, CDR1 is SQVTM and CDR2 is ANQGSEA. The junction had 8 bases not matched to a gene; V was cut back by 1 base and J by 2 bases. CDR3 amino acids: CSVEGTGVLTYNEQFF. CDR3 coding DNA: TGCAGCGTTGAAGGGACAGGCGTTCTTACCTACAATGAGCAGTTCTTC.

This clonotype was seen repeatedly, ten times or more. This sequence joins TRBV11-2 and TRBJ1-1, with D hard to call. From germline, CDR1 is SGHAT and CDR2 FQNNGV. CDR3 length: 14 amino acids. Trimming took 0 bases from V and 1 from J, leaving 6 bases between them. DNA of the CDR3: TGTGCCAGCAGCTTAGAGGGATCGAACACTGAAGCTTTCTTT. It is translated as CASSLEGSNTEAFF.

This clonotype appeared a few times. The chain joins TRBV7-2 to TRBJ1-1; D possibly corresponds to TRBD1 (6 bases). This CDR3 has 15 residues. Germline CDR1 SGHTA, CDR2 FQGNSA. Trimming pared 5 bases from V and 0 bases from J, leaving 13 bases between. CDR3 sequence: CASSPQGPLNTEAFF. The CDR3 DNA is TGTGCCAGCAGCCCACAGGGTCCCCTGAACACTGAAGCTTTCTTT.

The rearrangement uses TRBV7-2 and TRBJ2-7, with D possibly TRBD1 on 5 matching bases. CDR3 length equals 15 residues. V was cut by 5 bases and J by 6 bases, with 20 bases left in between. Germline V CDR1 and CDR2: SGHTA, FQGNSA. The CDR3 DNA sequence: TGTGCCAGCAGCCCTTTCGCAGGGATGAATATCGAGCAGTACTTC. Protein: CASSPFAGMNIEQYF.

This clonotype was found a few times. The V and J genes are TRBV2 and TRBJ1-3; D gene uncertain. The germline V gene has CDR1 SNHLY and CDR2 FYNNEI. The CDR3 length is 16 residues. V gave up 0 bases and J gave up 4 bases, with 13 bases separating them. In DNA form, the CDR3 reads TGTGCCAGCAGTGAAGCGAGGTTGGGCGTGGGAAACACCATATATTTT. Its translation: CASSEARLGVGNTIYF. Complete variable domain (other parts from reference TRBV2 and TRBJ1-3): EPEVTQTPSHQVTQMGQEVILRCVPISNHLYFYWYRQILGQKVEFLVSFYNNEISEKSEIFDDQFSVERPDGSNFTLKIRSTKLEDSAMYFCASSEARLGVGNTIYFGEGSWLTVV.